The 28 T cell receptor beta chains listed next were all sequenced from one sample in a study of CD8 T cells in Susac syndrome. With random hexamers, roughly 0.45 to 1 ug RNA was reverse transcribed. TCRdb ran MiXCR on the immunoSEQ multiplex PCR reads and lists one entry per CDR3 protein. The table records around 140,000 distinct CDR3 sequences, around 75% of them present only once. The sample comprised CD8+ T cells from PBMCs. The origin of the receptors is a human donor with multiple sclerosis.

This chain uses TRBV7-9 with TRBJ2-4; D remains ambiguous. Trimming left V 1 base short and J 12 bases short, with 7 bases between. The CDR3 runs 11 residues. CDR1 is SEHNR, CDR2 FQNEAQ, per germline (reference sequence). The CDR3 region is CASSLGPDQYF. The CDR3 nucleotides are TGTGCCAGCAGCTTAGGGCCGGATCAGTACTTC. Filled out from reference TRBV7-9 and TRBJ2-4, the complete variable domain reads DTGVSQNPRHKITKRGQNVTFRCDPISEHNRLYWYRQTLGQGPEFLTYFQNEAQLEKSRLLSDRFSAERPKGSFSTLEIQRTEQGDSAMYLCASSLGPDQYFGAGTRLSVL.

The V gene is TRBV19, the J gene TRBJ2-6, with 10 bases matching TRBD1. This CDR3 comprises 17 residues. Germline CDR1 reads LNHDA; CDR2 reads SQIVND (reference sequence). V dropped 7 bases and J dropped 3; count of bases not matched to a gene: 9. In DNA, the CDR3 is TGTGCCAGTATCCCGGGACAGGGGAGAAGTGGGGCCAACGTCCTGACTTTC. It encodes CASIPGQGRSGANVLTF.

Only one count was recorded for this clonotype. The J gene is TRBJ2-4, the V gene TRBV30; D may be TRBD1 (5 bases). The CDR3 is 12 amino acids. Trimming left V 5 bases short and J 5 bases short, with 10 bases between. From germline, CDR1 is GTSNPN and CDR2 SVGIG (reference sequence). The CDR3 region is CAWAGLENIQYF. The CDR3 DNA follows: TGTGCCTGGGCAGGGCTAGAAAACATTCAGTACTTC. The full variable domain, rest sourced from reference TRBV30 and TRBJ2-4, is SQTIHQWPATLVQPVGSPLSLECTVEGTSNPNLYWYRQAAGRGLQLLFYSVGIGQISSEVPQNLSASRPQDRQFILSSKKLLLSDSGFYLCAWAGLENIQYFGAGTRLSVL.

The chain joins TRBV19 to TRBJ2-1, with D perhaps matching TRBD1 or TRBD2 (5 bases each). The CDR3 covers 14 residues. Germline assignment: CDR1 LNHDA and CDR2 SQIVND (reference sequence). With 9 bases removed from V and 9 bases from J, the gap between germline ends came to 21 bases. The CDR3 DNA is TGTGCCAGCACCTTCGGGACCCCGCTACGTGAGCAGTTCTTC. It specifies CASTFGTPLREQFF.

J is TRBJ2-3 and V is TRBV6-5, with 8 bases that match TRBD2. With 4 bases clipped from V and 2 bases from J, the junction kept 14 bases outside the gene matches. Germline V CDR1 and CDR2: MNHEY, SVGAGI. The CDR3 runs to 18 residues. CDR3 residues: CASSLTGGSFGSTDTQYF. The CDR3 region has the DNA TGTGCCAGCAGTTTAACGGGGGGGTCGTTTGGGTCCACAGATACGCAGTATTTT.

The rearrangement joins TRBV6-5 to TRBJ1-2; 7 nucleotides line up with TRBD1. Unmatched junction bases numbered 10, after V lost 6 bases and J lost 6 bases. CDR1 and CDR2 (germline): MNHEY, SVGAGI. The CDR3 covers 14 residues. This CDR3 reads CASSQLTGYNGYTF. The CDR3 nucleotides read TGTGCCAGCAGCCAGCTGACAGGGTACAATGGCTACACCTTC.

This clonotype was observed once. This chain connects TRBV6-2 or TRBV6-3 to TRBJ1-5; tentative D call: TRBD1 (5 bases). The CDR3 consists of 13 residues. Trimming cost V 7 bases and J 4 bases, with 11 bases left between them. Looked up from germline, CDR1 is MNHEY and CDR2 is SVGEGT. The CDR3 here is CASMGRGNQPQHF. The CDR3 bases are TGTGCCAGCATGGGGAGGGGTAATCAGCCCCAGCATTTT.

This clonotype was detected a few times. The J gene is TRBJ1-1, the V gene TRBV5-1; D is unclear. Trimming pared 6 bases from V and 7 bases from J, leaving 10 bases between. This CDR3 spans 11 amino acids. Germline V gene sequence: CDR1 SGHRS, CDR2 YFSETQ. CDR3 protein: CASTLGGEAFF. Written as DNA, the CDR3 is TGCGCCAGCACCCTGGGAGGTGAAGCTTTCTTT.

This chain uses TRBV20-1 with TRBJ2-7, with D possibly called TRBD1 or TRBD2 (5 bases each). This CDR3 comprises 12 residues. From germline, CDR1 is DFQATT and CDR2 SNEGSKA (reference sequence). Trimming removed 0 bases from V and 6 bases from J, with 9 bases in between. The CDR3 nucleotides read TGCAGTGCTAGAGATTGGGGACCCGAGCAGTACTTC. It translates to CSARDWGPEQYF.

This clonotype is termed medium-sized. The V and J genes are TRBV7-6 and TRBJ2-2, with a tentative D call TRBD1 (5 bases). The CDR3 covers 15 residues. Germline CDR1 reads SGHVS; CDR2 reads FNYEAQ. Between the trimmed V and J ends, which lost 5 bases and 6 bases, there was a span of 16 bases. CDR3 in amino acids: CASSPGQGNAGELFF. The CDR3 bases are TGTGCCAGCAGCCCGGGCCAGGGTAACGCCGGGGAGCTGTTTTTT.

CDR3 protein: CASRGQGLNEQYF. The CDR3 DNA reads TGTGCCAGCAGAGGACAGGGTTTGAACGAGCAGTACTTC. This chain links TRBV6-5 with TRBJ2-7, with 8 positions matching TRBD1. This CDR3 is 13 amino acids long. The ends lost 6 bases at V and 5 bases at J; junction bases unmatched: 6. CDR1 is MNHEY and CDR2 is SVGAGI in the germline V gene.

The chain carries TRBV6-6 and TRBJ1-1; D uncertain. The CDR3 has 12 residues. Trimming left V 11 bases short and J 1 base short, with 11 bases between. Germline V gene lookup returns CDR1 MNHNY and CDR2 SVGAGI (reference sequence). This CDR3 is CAAREGNTEAFF. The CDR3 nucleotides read TGTGCCGCCCGAGAGGGGAACACTGAAGCTTTCTTT.

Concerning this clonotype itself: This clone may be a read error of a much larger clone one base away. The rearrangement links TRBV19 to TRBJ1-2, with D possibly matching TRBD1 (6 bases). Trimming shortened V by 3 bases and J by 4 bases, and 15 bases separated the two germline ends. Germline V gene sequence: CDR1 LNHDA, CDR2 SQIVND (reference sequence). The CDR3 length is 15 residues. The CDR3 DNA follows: TGTGCCAGTAGTATGGTTGTGTGGACAGTCTATGGCTACACCTTC. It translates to CASSMVVWTVYGYTF.

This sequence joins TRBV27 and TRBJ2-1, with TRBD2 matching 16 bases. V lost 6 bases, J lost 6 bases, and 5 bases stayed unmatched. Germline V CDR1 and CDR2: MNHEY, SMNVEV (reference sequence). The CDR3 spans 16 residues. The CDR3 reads CASSWGLAGGLNEQFF. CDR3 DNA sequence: TGTGCCAGCAGCTGGGGACTAGCGGGAGGGCTCAATGAGCAGTTCTTC.

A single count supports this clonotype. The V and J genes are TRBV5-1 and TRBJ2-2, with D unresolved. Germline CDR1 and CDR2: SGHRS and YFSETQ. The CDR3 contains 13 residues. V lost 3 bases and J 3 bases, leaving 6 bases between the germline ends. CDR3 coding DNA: TGCGCCAGCAGCTACCAGTACACCGGGGAGCTGTTTTTT. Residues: CASSYQYTGELFF.

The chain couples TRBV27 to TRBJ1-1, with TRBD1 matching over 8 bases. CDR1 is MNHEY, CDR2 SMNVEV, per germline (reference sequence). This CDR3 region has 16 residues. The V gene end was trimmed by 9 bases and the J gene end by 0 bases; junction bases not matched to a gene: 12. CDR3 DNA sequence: TGTGCCAGAAGCGGGACAGGTAATTTCATGAACACTGAAGCTTTCTTT. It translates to CARSGTGNFMNTEAFF.

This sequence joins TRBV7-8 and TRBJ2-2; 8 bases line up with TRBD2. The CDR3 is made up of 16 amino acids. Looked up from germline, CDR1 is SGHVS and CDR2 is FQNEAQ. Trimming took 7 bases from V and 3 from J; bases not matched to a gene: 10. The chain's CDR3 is CASNLGGGYDTGELFF. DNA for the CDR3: TGTGCCAGCAACTTGGGCGGGGGGTATGACACCGGGGAGCTGTTTTTT.

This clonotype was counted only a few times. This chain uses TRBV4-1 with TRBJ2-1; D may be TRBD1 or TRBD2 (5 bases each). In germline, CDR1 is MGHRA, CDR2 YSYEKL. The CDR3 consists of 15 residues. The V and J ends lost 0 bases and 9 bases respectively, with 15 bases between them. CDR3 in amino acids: CASSQDGTGIGEQFF. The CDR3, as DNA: TGCGCCAGCAGCCAAGACGGGACGGGGATTGGTGAGCAGTTCTTC.

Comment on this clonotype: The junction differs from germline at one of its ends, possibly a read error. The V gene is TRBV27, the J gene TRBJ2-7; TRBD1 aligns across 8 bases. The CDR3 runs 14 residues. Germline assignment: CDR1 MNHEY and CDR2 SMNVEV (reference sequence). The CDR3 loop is CVSSSGTGSYEQYF. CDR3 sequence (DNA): TGTGTCAGCAGTTCCGGGACAGGCTCCTACGAGCAGTACTTC.

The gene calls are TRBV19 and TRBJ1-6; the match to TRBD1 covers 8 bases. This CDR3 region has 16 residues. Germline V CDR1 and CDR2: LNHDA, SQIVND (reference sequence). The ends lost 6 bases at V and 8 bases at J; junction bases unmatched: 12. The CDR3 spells CASRPRTGGSYSPLHF. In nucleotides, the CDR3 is TGTGCCAGTAGACCGCGAACAGGGGGGAGTTATTCACCCCTCCACTTT.

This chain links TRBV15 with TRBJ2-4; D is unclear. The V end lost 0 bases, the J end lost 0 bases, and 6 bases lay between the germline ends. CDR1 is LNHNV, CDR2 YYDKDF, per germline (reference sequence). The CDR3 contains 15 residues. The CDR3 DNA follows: TGTGCCACCAGCAGAGATCTGTTAGCCAAAAACATTCAGTACTTC. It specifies CATSRDLLAKNIQYF.

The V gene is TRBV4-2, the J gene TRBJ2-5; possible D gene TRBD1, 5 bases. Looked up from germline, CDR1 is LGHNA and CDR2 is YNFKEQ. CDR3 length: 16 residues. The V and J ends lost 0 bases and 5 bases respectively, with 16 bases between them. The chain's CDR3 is CASSQEGRSSLETQYF. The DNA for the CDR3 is TGTGCCAGCAGCCAAGAGGGGCGCAGTTCTCTGGAGACCCAGTACTTC.

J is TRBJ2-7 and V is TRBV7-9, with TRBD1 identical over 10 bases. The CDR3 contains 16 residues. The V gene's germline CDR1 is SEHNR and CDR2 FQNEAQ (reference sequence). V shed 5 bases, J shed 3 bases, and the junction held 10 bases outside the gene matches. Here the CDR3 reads CASSTSVGTGVYEQYF. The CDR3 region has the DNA TGTGCCAGCAGCACCTCAGTTGGGACAGGGGTCTACGAGCAGTACTTC.

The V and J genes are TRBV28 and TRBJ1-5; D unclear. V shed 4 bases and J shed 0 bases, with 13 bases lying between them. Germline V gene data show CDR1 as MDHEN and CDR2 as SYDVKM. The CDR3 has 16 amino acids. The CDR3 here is CASSSYPRNSNQPQHF. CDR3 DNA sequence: TGTGCCAGCAGTTCGTACCCACGGAATAGCAATCAGCCCCAGCATTTT.

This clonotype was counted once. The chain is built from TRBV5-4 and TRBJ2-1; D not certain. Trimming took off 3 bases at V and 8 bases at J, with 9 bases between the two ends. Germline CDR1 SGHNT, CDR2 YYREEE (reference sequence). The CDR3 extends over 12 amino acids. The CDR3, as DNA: TGTGCCAGCAGCTCGGCGGTCGATGAGCAGTTCTTC. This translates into CASSSAVDEQFF. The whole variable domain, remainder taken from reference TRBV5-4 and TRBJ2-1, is ETGVTQSPTHLIKTRGQQVTLRCSSQSGHNTVSWYQQALGQGPQFIFQYYREEENGRGNFPPRFSGLQFPNYSSELNVNALELDDSALYLCASSSAVDEQFFGPGTRLTVL.

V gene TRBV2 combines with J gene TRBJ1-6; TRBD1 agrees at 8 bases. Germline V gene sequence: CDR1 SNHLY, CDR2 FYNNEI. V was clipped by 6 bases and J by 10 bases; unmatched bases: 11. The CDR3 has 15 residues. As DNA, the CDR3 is TGTGCCAGCAGATTTTCAGGGGGCGCAAAGTCACCCCTCCACTTT. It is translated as CASRFSGGAKSPLHF.

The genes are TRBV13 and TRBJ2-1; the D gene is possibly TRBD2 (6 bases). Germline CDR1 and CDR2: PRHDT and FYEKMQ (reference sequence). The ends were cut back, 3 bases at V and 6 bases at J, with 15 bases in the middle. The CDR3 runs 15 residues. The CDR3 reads CASSFRGYNGNEQFF. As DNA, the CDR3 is TGTGCCAGCAGCTTCCGGGGGTACAACGGCAATGAGCAGTTCTTC.

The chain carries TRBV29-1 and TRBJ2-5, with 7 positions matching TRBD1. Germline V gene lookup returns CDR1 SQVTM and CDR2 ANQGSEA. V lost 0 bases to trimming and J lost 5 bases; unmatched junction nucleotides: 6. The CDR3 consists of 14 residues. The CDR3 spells CSVEDKQGYETQYF. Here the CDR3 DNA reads TGCAGCGTTGAAGATAAACAGGGGTACGAGACCCAGTACTTC.